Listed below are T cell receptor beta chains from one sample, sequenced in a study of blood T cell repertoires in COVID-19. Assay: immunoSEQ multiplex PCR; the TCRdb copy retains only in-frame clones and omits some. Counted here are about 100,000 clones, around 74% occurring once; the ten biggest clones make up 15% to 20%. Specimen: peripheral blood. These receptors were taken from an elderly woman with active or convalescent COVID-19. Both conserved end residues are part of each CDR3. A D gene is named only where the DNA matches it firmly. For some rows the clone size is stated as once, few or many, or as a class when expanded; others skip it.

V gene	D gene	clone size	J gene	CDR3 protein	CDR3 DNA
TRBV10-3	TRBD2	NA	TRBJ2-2	CATQAGPNTGELFF	TGTGCCACTCAAGCGGGACCCAACACCGGGGAGCTGTTTTTT
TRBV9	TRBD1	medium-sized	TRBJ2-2	CASSDDRGNTGELFF	TGTGCCAGCAGCGACGACAGGGGTAACACCGGGGAGCTGTTTTTT
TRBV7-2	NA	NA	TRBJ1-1	CASSPIFGGEFEAFF	TGTGCCAGCAGCCCCATTTTCGGTGGGGAGTTTGAAGCTTTCTTT
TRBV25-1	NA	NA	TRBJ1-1	CASSVGRDTEAFF	TGTGCCAGCAGTGTGGGCAGGGACACTGAAGCTTTCTTT
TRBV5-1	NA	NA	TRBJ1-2	CASSLAAGPNGYTF	TGCGCCAGCAGCTTGGCCGCGGGCCCCAATGGCTACACCTTC
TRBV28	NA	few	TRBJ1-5	CASSTRQPQHF	TGTGCCAGCAGTACTAGACAGCCCCAGCATTTT
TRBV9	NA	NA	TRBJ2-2	CASSQTEGWAGELFF	TGTGCCAGCAGCCAAACGGAGGGATGGGCGGGGGAGCTGTTTTTT
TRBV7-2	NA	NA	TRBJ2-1	CASSSPSNGEQFF	TGTGCCAGCAGCTCTCCAAGTAACGGGGAGCAGTTCTTC
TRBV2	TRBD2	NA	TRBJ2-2	CASSASGRIFTGELFF	TGTGCCAGCAGTGCTAGCGGGAGGATTTTCACCGGGGAGCTGTTTTTT
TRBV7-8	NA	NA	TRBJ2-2	CASGLNTGELFF	TGTGCCAGCGGACTGAACACCGGGGAGCTGTTTTTT
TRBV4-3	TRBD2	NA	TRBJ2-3	CASSQGASGSADTQYF	TGCGCCAGCAGCCAAGGGGCTAGCGGGAGTGCAGATACGCAGTATTTT
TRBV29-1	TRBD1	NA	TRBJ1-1	CSVAGQGATFTEAFF	TGCAGCGTCGCAGGACAGGGGGCTACGTTCACTGAAGCTTTCTTT
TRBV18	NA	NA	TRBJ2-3	CASSPPNSPGITDTQYF	TGTGCCAGCTCACCACCTAACTCCCCCGGGATCACAGATACGCAGTATTTT
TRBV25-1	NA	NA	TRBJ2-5	CASSERVGYQETQYF	TGTGCCAGCAGTGAACGGGTAGGCTACCAAGAGACCCAGTACTTC
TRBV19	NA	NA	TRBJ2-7	CASSIRGREQYF	TGTGCCAGTAGTATCAGGGGTCGCGAGCAGTACTTC
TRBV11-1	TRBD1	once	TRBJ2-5	CASSRGTGAHGGTQYF	TGTGCCAGCAGCCGAGGGACAGGGGCCCACGGGGGAACCCAGTACTTC